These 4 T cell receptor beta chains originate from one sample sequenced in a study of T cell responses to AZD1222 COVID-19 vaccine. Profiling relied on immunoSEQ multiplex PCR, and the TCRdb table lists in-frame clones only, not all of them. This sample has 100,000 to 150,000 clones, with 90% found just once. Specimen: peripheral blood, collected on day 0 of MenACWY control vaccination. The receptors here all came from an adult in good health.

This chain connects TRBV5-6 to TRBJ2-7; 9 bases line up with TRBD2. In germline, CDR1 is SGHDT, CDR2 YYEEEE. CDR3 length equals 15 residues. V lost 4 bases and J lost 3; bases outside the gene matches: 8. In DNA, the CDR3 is TGTGCCAGCAGCCCAATGGGTAGCGGGAGCTACGAGCAGTACTTC. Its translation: CASSPMGSGSYEQYF.

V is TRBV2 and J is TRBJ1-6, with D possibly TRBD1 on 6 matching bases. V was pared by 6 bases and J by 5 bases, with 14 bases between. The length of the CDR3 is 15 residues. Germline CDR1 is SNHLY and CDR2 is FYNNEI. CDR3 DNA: TGTGCCAGCAGCGAACAGGGAGTCGATAATTCACCCCTCCACTTT. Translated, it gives CASSEQGVDNSPLHF.

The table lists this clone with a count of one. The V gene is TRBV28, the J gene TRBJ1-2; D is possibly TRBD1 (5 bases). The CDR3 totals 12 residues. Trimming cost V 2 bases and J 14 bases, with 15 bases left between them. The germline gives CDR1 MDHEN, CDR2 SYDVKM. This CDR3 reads CASSLMTVPETF. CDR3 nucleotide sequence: TGTGCCAGCAGTTTAATGACAGTACCGGAGACCTTC.

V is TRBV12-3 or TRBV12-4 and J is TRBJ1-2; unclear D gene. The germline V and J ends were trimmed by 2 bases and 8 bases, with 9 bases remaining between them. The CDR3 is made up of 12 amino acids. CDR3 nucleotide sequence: TGTGCCAGCAGTTTATCTGGGGAAGGCTACACCTTC. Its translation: CASSLSGEGYTF.